This passage covers 2 T cell receptor beta chains from one sample sequenced in a study of blood T cell repertoires in COVID-19. Sequenced by immunoSEQ multiplex PCR; TCRdb stores in-frame clones only, minus some. Of about 100,000 clones listed, 90% to 95% were seen once; the top ten hold roughly 1.8%. The sequenced sample was peripheral blood. These receptors all come from a human donor with active COVID-19. The donor label of this sample is uncertain.

The gene calls are TRBV19 and TRBJ2-5; weak D call: TRBD2 (5 bases). This CDR3 contains 14 residues. The V and J ends lost 8 bases and 5 bases respectively, with 18 bases between them. Germline assignment: CDR1 LNHDA and CDR2 SQIVND (reference sequence). CDR3 DNA: TGTGCCAGTCGGGGTTCAAAAAAGATCGAGACCCAGTACTTC. It is translated as CASRGSKKIETQYF.

The count of this clone is one. As DNA, the CDR3 is TGTGCCAGCAGTTACTCGGAGGGAAACACCATATATTTT. Protein: CASSYSEGNTIYF. The genes are TRBV6-2 or TRBV6-3 and TRBJ1-3; D is unresolved. The CDR3 totals 13 residues. The V gene lost 0 bases and the J gene lost 4 bases, with 4 bases spanning the gap. Germline CDR1 is MNHEY and CDR2 is SVGEGT.